This T cell receptor (beta chain) appears in the sequencing data of a study of blood T cell repertoires in COVID-19. Across the whole study: Sources were T cells, B-cell-depleted T cells, or PBMCs; the material itself was cDNA or gDNA.

Per the original methods: Cell counts per sample came from amplifying reference gene primers. Here immunoSEQ multiplex PCR was the method, and the copy in TCRdb shows in-frame clones only, minus some. The DNA gave D and trimming, while V, J and clone size come from that table. The sample holds approximately 140,000 clones, around four fifths seen once. V was cut by 8 bases and J by 7 bases, with 20 bases left in between. The CDR3 is made up of 14 amino acids. CDR1 LNHNV and CDR2 YYDKDF come from the germline V gene (reference sequence). The sequence derives from a woman in her 40s with active or convalescent COVID-19. This sequence joins TRBV15 and TRBJ1-2, with a weak D call TRBD1 (6 bases). The sample consisted of peripheral blood. The CDR3 coding sequence is TGTGCCACCGGAAAACGGGGGGGGGCCGCTGGCTACACCTTC. This encodes CATGKRGGAAGYTF.